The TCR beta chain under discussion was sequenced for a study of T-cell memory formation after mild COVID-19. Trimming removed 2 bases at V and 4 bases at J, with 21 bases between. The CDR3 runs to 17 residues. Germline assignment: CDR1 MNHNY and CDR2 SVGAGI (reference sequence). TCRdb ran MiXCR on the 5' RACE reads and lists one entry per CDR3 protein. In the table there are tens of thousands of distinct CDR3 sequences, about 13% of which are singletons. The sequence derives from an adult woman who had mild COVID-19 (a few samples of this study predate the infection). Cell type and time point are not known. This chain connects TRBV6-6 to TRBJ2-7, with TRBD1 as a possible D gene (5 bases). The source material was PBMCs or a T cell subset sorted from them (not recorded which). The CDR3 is CASSYTVGHPDGYEQYF. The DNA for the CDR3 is TGTGCCAGCAGTTACACGGTCGGACACCCGGATGGGTACGAGCAGTACTTC.